A selection of T cell receptor beta chains follows, all from one sample in a study of Ad26.COV2.S vaccination and SARS-CoV-2 variants. Clones were sequenced by immunoSEQ multiplex PCR, and TCRdb holds only the in-frame ones, with some missing. The sample contains over 450,000 clones, approximately 90% of which appear only once. The sequenced sample was peripheral blood, obtained in a trial of Ad26.COV2.S vaccine versus placebo. The receptors come from a person aged 18-60 years who received the Ad26.COV2.S COVID-19 vaccine or a placebo. Both conserved end residues are part of each CDR3. D genes are given only for firm matches. The size of a clone is reported for some rows only, either as once, few or many, or as a class for expanded clones.

v_call: TRBV19
j_call: TRBJ2-2
clone_size: .
d_call: .
cdr3_aa: CASSIGSRANTGELFF
cdr3_nt: TGTGCCAGTAGTATAGGGTCTAGAGCGAACACCGGGGAGCTGTTTTTT

v_call: TRBV14
j_call: TRBJ1-1
clone_size: once
d_call: .
cdr3_aa: CASSQERGTEAFF
cdr3_nt: TGTGCCAGCAGCCAAGAGAGGGGGACTGAAGCTTTCTTT

v_call: TRBV7-8
j_call: TRBJ1-3
clone_size: once
d_call: .
cdr3_aa: CASSLARVSGNTIYF
cdr3_nt: TGTGCCAGCAGCTTAGCCCGGGTCTCTGGAAACACCATATATTTT

v_call: TRBV7-3
j_call: TRBJ2-1
clone_size: .
d_call: TRBD1
cdr3_aa: CASSRGQVHYNEQFF
cdr3_nt: TGTGCCAGCAGCCGGGGACAGGTACACTACAATGAGCAGTTCTTC

v_call: TRBV12-3/TRBV12-4
j_call: TRBJ2-1
clone_size: .
d_call: .
cdr3_aa: CASSLTGSQLF
cdr3_nt: TGTGCCAGCAGTTTGACGGGCTCTCAGCTCTTC

v_call: TRBV27
j_call: TRBJ2-5
clone_size: .
d_call: .
cdr3_aa: CASSPWTAQETQYF
cdr3_nt: TGTGCCAGCAGTCCATGGACGGCCCAAGAGACCCAGTACTTC

v_call: TRBV7-8
j_call: TRBJ2-2
clone_size: .
d_call: .
cdr3_aa: CASSLAGGELFF
cdr3_nt: TGTGCCAGCAGCTTAGCCGGCGGGGAGCTGTTTTTT

v_call: TRBV7-9
j_call: TRBJ2-7
clone_size: .
d_call: TRBD2
cdr3_aa: CASSHVEPGLADIYEQYF
cdr3_nt: TGTGCCAGCAGCCATGTCGAGCCGGGACTAGCGGATATCTACGAGCAGTACTTC

v_call: TRBV5-1
j_call: TRBJ2-1
clone_size: .
d_call: TRBD2
cdr3_aa: CASSLAAGVGGNEQFF
cdr3_nt: TGCGCCAGCAGCTTGGCGGCGGGAGTGGGGGGCAATGAGCAGTTCTTC

v_call: TRBV6-6
j_call: TRBJ2-5
clone_size: .
d_call: .
cdr3_aa: CASSRGPQETQYF
cdr3_nt: TGTGCCAGCAGTAGGGGCCCCCAAGAGACCCAGTACTTC

v_call: TRBV19
j_call: TRBJ2-4
clone_size: once
d_call: TRBD2
cdr3_aa: CASRRTSGGKNIQYF
cdr3_nt: TGTGCCAGTAGACGGACTAGCGGGGGGAAAAACATTCAGTACTTC

v_call: TRBV6-6
j_call: TRBJ1-6
clone_size: .
d_call: .
cdr3_aa: CASSRLGRGSSYNSPLHF
cdr3_nt: TGTGCCAGCAGTCGATTGGGACGGGGGAGCTCCTATAATTCACCCCTCCACTTT

v_call: TRBV6-1
j_call: TRBJ1-2
clone_size: .
d_call: .
cdr3_aa: CASSLVDYGYTF
cdr3_nt: TGTGCCAGCAGTCTGGTAGACTATGGCTACACCTTC

v_call: TRBV11-2
j_call: TRBJ2-7
clone_size: .
d_call: TRBD2
cdr3_aa: CASSLGPSGSYEQYF
cdr3_nt: TGTGCCAGCAGCTTAGGCCCTAGCGGATCCTACGAGCAGTACTTC

v_call: TRBV11-2
j_call: TRBJ1-2
clone_size: .
d_call: .
cdr3_aa: CASSLDGRRSNYGYTF
cdr3_nt: TGTGCCAGCAGCTTAGATGGGAGACGGTCTAACTATGGCTACACCTTC

v_call: TRBV10-3
j_call: TRBJ2-3
clone_size: .
d_call: TRBD1
cdr3_aa: CAITSDRLTADTQYF
cdr3_nt: TGTGCCATCACATCGGACAGGTTGACGGCAGATACGCAGTATTTT

v_call: TRBV4-3
j_call: TRBJ2-1
clone_size: .
d_call: TRBD2
cdr3_aa: CASSQEASGYNEQFF
cdr3_nt: TGCGCCAGCAGCCAAGAGGCTAGCGGATACAATGAGCAGTTCTTC

v_call: TRBV5-5
j_call: TRBJ2-7
clone_size: once
d_call: TRBD2
cdr3_aa: CASSLWGGDNNYEQYF
cdr3_nt: TGTGCCAGCAGCTTGTGGGGGGGAGACAACAACTACGAGCAGTACTTC

v_call: TRBV7-7
j_call: TRBJ2-1
clone_size: .
d_call: TRBD2
cdr3_aa: CASSSLIGGGADEQFF
cdr3_nt: TGTGCTAGCAGCTCCCTCATTGGCGGGGGGGCCGATGAGCAGTTCTTC

v_call: TRBV2
j_call: TRBJ2-1
clone_size: .
d_call: .
cdr3_aa: CASSREGTEQFF
cdr3_nt: TGTGCCAGCAGCCGAGAAGGCACTGAGCAGTTCTTC

v_call: TRBV5-5
j_call: TRBJ1-5
clone_size: .
d_call: .
cdr3_aa: CASSSGAGAAHQPQHF
cdr3_nt: TGTGCCAGCAGCTCCGGGGCGGGGGCGGCTCATCAGCCCCAGCATTTT

v_call: TRBV27
j_call: TRBJ1-1
clone_size: .
d_call: .
cdr3_aa: CASSLGTLTEAFF
cdr3_nt: TGTGCCAGCAGTTTAGGGACCCTCACTGAAGCTTTCTTT

v_call: TRBV6-6
j_call: TRBJ1-1
clone_size: .
d_call: .
cdr3_aa: CASSYSVGPGAEAFF
cdr3_nt: TGTGCCAGCAGTTACTCGGTCGGCCCGGGTGCTGAAGCTTTCTTT

v_call: TRBV5-4
j_call: TRBJ2-5
clone_size: .
d_call: TRBD2
cdr3_aa: CASSPGLAEETQYF
cdr3_nt: TGTGCCAGCAGCCCGGGACTAGCTGAGGAGACCCAGTACTTC

v_call: TRBV28
j_call: TRBJ1-1
clone_size: .
d_call: .
cdr3_aa: CASSLPGGHTEAFF
cdr3_nt: TGTGCCAGCAGTCTCCCCGGGGGGCACACTGAAGCTTTCTTT

v_call: TRBV24-1
j_call: TRBJ1-2
clone_size: .
d_call: TRBD1
cdr3_aa: CATSDFNKVTGGLAYTF
cdr3_nt: TGTGCCACCAGTGATTTCAACAAAGTCACAGGGGGCTTGGCCTACACCTTC

v_call: TRBV11-2
j_call: TRBJ2-3
clone_size: .
d_call: .
cdr3_aa: CASSFTDTQYF
cdr3_nt: TGTGCCAGCAGTTTCACAGATACGCAGTATTTT

v_call: TRBV6-2/TRBV6-3
j_call: TRBJ1-1
clone_size: .
d_call: TRBD1
cdr3_aa: CASSSPDRGLTEAFF
cdr3_nt: TGTGCCAGCAGTTCCCCGGACAGGGGGCTAACTGAAGCTTTCTTT

v_call: TRBV2
j_call: TRBJ1-5
clone_size: .
d_call: .
cdr3_aa: CASSEQDSQPQHF
cdr3_nt: TGTGCCAGCAGTGAACAAGACAGTCAGCCCCAGCATTTT

v_call: TRBV5-1
j_call: TRBJ2-5
clone_size: .
d_call: .
cdr3_aa: CASSSREVKETQYF
cdr3_nt: TGCGCCAGCAGCTCCCGTGAAGTGAAAGAGACCCAGTACTTC

v_call: TRBV28
j_call: TRBJ2-7
clone_size: .
d_call: TRBD2
cdr3_aa: CASSSLGGTSSYEQYF
cdr3_nt: TGTGCCAGCAGTTCCCTGGGCGGGACTAGCTCCTACGAGCAGTACTTC

v_call: TRBV30
j_call: TRBJ2-3
clone_size: .
d_call: TRBD2
cdr3_aa: CAWSGPLLAGSTDTQYF
cdr3_nt: TGTGCCTGGAGTGGACCCTTGCTAGCGGGAAGCACAGATACGCAGTATTTT

v_call: TRBV11-2
j_call: TRBJ2-7
clone_size: .
d_call: TRBD2
cdr3_aa: CASHYTGLAGTYYEQYF
cdr3_nt: TGTGCCAGCCACTACACGGGACTAGCGGGAACTTACTACGAGCAGTACTTC

v_call: TRBV7-2
j_call: TRBJ1-2
clone_size: once
d_call: TRBD1
cdr3_aa: CASSHYRTGNYGYTF
cdr3_nt: TGTGCCAGCAGCCATTACCGGACAGGGAACTATGGCTACACCTTC

v_call: TRBV3-1/TRBV3-2
j_call: TRBJ2-5
clone_size: .
d_call: .
cdr3_aa: CASSHWDSRTQYF
cdr3_nt: TGTGCCAGCAGCCACTGGGACTCACGGACCCAGTACTTC

v_call: TRBV7-2
j_call: TRBJ2-7
clone_size: .
d_call: TRBD1
cdr3_aa: CASSSSMDRGEQYF
cdr3_nt: TGTGCCAGCAGCTCCTCAATGGACAGGGGCGAGCAGTACTTC

v_call: TRBV5-1
j_call: TRBJ2-7
clone_size: .
d_call: TRBD1
cdr3_aa: CASSLLGDRVGYEQYF
cdr3_nt: TGCGCCAGCAGCTTGCTCGGGGACAGGGTCGGCTACGAGCAGTACTTC

v_call: TRBV6-2/TRBV6-3
j_call: TRBJ2-1
clone_size: .
d_call: TRBD2
cdr3_aa: CASSDGLAGRDEQFF
cdr3_nt: TGTGCCAGCAGCGACGGACTAGCGGGACGGGATGAGCAGTTCTTC

v_call: TRBV6-5
j_call: TRBJ2-3
clone_size: .
d_call: .
cdr3_aa: CASSYGSPQGPDTQYF
cdr3_nt: TGTGCCAGCAGTTACGGGAGCCCTCAAGGGCCAGATACGCAGTATTTT

v_call: TRBV6-2/TRBV6-3
j_call: TRBJ2-2
clone_size: .
d_call: .
cdr3_aa: CASSDLSSTGELFF
cdr3_nt: TGTGCCAGCAGCGACCTGAGCAGCACCGGGGAGCTGTTTTTT

v_call: TRBV30
j_call: TRBJ2-2
clone_size: once
d_call: .
cdr3_aa: CAWSIQDPRSRHETGELFF
cdr3_nt: TGTGCCTGGAGTATCCAAGACCCTCGGTCGCGACATGAGACCGGGGAGCTGTTTTTT

v_call: TRBV18
j_call: TRBJ1-2
clone_size: few
d_call: .
cdr3_aa: CASSLTTPGRSYGYTF
cdr3_nt: TGTGCCAGCTCACTTACGACGCCCGGGCGGTCCTATGGCTACACCTTC

v_call: TRBV2
j_call: TRBJ1-2
clone_size: .
d_call: .
cdr3_aa: CASSEAALVGETYTF
cdr3_nt: TGTGCCAGCAGTGAAGCAGCCCTGGTAGGGGAAACCTACACCTTC

v_call: TRBV15
j_call: TRBJ2-5
clone_size: .
d_call: .
cdr3_aa: CATSRGDLWAGGLQETQYF
cdr3_nt: TGTGCCACCAGCAGAGGAGATTTGTGGGCAGGAGGCCTCCAAGAGACCCAGTACTTC

v_call: TRBV7-9
j_call: TRBJ2-5
clone_size: .
d_call: .
cdr3_aa: CASSSSREETQYF
cdr3_nt: TGTGCCAGCAGCTCCTCACGGGAAGAGACCCAGTACTTC

v_call: TRBV2
j_call: TRBJ2-5
clone_size: .
d_call: .
cdr3_aa: CASGGTDQETQYF
cdr3_nt: TGTGCCAGCGGGGGGACAGATCAAGAGACCCAGTACTTC

v_call: TRBV2
j_call: TRBJ2-3
clone_size: .
d_call: TRBD2
cdr3_aa: CASSEIIGASGGITDTQYF
cdr3_nt: TGTGCCAGCAGTGAGATTATAGGGGCTAGCGGGGGGATCACAGATACGCAGTATTTT

v_call: TRBV7-8
j_call: TRBJ2-7
clone_size: .
d_call: TRBD2
cdr3_aa: CASSFGPSGRDEQYF
cdr3_nt: TGTGCCAGCAGCTTTGGCCCGAGCGGGAGGGACGAGCAGTACTTC

v_call: TRBV7-9
j_call: TRBJ1-6
clone_size: few
d_call: TRBD1
cdr3_aa: CASSYDRVSPLHF
cdr3_nt: TGTGCCAGCAGCTACGACAGGGTATCACCCCTCCACTTT

v_call: TRBV27
j_call: TRBJ2-3
clone_size: .
d_call: .
cdr3_aa: CASSNANTQYF
cdr3_nt: TGTGCCAGTAGCAACGCGAATACGCAGTATTTT

v_call: TRBV6-5
j_call: TRBJ2-1
clone_size: .
d_call: .
cdr3_aa: CASRGTYNEQFF
cdr3_nt: TGTGCCAGCAGGGGGACTTACAATGAGCAGTTCTTC